The 20 T cell receptor beta chains in this list originate from one sample, sequenced in a study of shared clonotypes between healthy human individuals. Using immunoSEQ multiplex PCR, the repertoire was profiled, and TCRdb retains in-frame clones only, with some absent. The sample holds roughly 1,500,000 clones; 97% to 99% are singletons and the top ten take 0.36%. The sample comprised naive CD4+ T cells sorted from blood. Stated subset: CD45RA+ positively selected. All receptors derive from a man aged 25-40 years in good health.

The V and J genes are TRBV11-1 and TRBJ2-7; 7 nucleotides line up with TRBD1. Looked up from germline, CDR1 is SGHAT and CDR2 is FQDESV (reference sequence). Unmatched junction bases numbered 13, after V lost 8 bases and J lost 0 bases. The CDR3 length is 16 residues. CDR3 amino acids: CASGSQPTGISYEQYF. In nucleotides, the CDR3 is TGTGCCAGCGGCTCCCAGCCGACAGGGATCTCCTACGAGCAGTACTTC.

This chain uses TRBV7-9 with TRBJ2-7; D possibly corresponds to TRBD1 (6 bases). The CDR3 extends over 16 amino acids. The germline gives CDR1 SEHNR, CDR2 FQNEAQ (reference sequence). The V and J ends lost 5 bases and 5 bases respectively, with 22 bases between them. For the CDR3, the DNA is TGTGCCAGCAGCCCGAATAGAGGGCAGGGGTCCCACGAGCAGTACTTC. Residues: CASSPNRGQGSHEQYF.

In DNA, the CDR3 is TGTGCCAGCATACTAGGGTGGAACGAGCAGTACTTC. Protein sequence: CASILGWNEQYF. The chain links TRBV6-5 to TRBJ2-7; D is perhaps TRBD2 (5 bases). Trimming left V 7 bases short and J 5 bases short, with 12 bases between. This CDR3 is 12 amino acids long. CDR1 MNHEY and CDR2 SVGAGI come from the germline V gene.

As regards this clone: This specimen includes other DNA sequences encoding the same CDR3. The V and J genes are TRBV28 and TRBJ1-2; D is ambiguous. The CDR3 consists of 11 residues. Germline CDR1 reads MDHEN; CDR2 reads SYDVKM. Trimming took off 5 bases at V and 3 bases at J, with 4 bases between the two ends. The CDR3 protein is CASSIYYGYTF. DNA for the CDR3: TGTGCCAGCAGTATTTACTATGGCTACACCTTC.

A few counts support this clone. In DNA form, the CDR3 reads TGTGCCAGCACCATTGGACTAGCGGGGGCGGGGTACACCGGGGAGCTGTTTTTT. This codes for CASTIGLAGAGYTGELFF. The rearrangement links TRBV9 to TRBJ2-2, with TRBD2 identical over 13 bases. Germline V gene data show CDR1 as SGDLS and CDR2 as YYNGEE. The ends lost 6 bases at V and 3 bases at J; junction bases unmatched: 11. The CDR3 is 18 amino acids.

The V and J genes are TRBV7-9 and TRBJ1-1; D might be TRBD1 (5 bases). Trimming took 5 bases from V and 7 from J, leaving 14 bases between them. The CDR3 loop spans 13 amino acids. Germline lookup yields CDR1 SEHNR and CDR2 FQNEAQ (reference sequence). The CDR3 protein is CASSPIVGGEAFF. CDR3 sequence (DNA): TGTGCCAGCAGCCCCATAGTGGGGGGTGAAGCTTTCTTT.

The chain has TRBV25-1 and TRBJ2-3; 10 bases are a match to TRBD2. CDR1 is MGHDK and CDR2 is SYGVNS in the germline V gene. This CDR3 spans 15 amino acids. V gave up 8 bases and J gave up 4 bases; unmatched junction bases: 9. This chain's CDR3 is CASSSSGRAPDTQYF. CDR3 bases: TGTGCCAGCTCCTCGAGCGGGAGGGCCCCAGATACGCAGTATTTT. Full variable domain (remainder filled in from reference TRBV25-1 and TRBJ2-3): EADIYQTPRYLVIGTGKKITLECSQTMGHDKMYWYQQDPGMELHLIHYSYGVNSTEKGDLSSESTVSRIRTEHFPLTLESARPSHTSQYLCASSSSGRAPDTQYFGPGTRLTVL.

The rearrangement joins TRBV9 to TRBJ1-1; D is unclear. CDR3 length: 14 amino acids. V was cut by 1 base and J by 0 bases, with 7 bases left in between. Germline lookup yields CDR1 SGDLS and CDR2 YYNGEE. The CDR3 nucleotides read TGTGCCAGCAGCGTAAATCCCATGAACACTGAAGCTTTCTTT. Protein: CASSVNPMNTEAFF.

The gene calls are TRBV7-2 and TRBJ2-5; either TRBD1 or TRBD2 may fit D (5 bases each). V lost 5 bases, J lost 1 base, and 14 bases lay in between. This CDR3 contains 15 residues. The germline V gene has CDR1 SGHTA and CDR2 FQGNSA. CDR3 sequence reads: CASSPPRGRQETQYF. Written as DNA, the CDR3 is TGTGCCAGCAGCCCGCCTCGGGGCCGCCAAGAGACCCAGTACTTC.

The chain joins TRBV5-1 to TRBJ2-2, with D hard to call. This CDR3 region has 13 residues. Trimming took 5 bases from V and 4 from J, leaving 9 bases between them. The germline V gene has CDR1 SGHRS and CDR2 YFSETQ. The CDR3 region has the DNA TGCGCCAGCAGAGGTGGAGTCACCGGGGAGCTGTTTTTT. The encoded protein is CASRGGVTGELFF.

This clone has a single count. The genes are TRBV30 and TRBJ1-2; TRBD1 might be the D (5 bases). The germline V gene encodes CDR1 GTSNPN and CDR2 SVGIG (reference sequence). Trimming removed 0 bases from V and 4 bases from J, with 9 bases in between. The CDR3 extends over 13 amino acids. The CDR3 DNA reads TGTGCCTGGAGTGTACTGACAGCCTATGGCTACACCTTC. Translating it yields CAWSVLTAYGYTF.

The chain recombines TRBV7-9 with TRBJ2-5, with D perhaps matching TRBD1 (5 bases). From germline, CDR1 is SEHNR and CDR2 FQNEAQ (reference sequence). CDR3 length equals 14 residues. V lost 7 bases, J lost 1 base, and 13 bases lay in between. The CDR3 region is CASKTDLPQETQYF. As DNA, the CDR3 is TGTGCCAGCAAGACAGACTTGCCCCAAGAGACCCAGTACTTC.

V and J are TRBV19 and TRBJ2-7, with D unresolved. Germline V gene lookup returns CDR1 LNHDA and CDR2 SQIVND (reference sequence). Trimming left V 4 bases short and J 0 bases short, with 7 bases between. The CDR3 has 13 amino acids. CDR3 bases: TGTGCCAGTAGTAAAGGACCCTCCTACGAGCAGTACTTC. It yields the protein CASSKGPSYEQYF.

The genes are TRBV18 and TRBJ1-4; D remains unclear. Trimming pared 2 bases from V and 5 bases from J, leaving 12 bases between. The germline CDR1 and CDR2 sequences are KGHSH and LQKENI. This CDR3 region has 15 residues. The CDR3 reads CASSPESGGNEKLFF. The CDR3, as DNA: TGTGCCAGCTCACCAGAGTCGGGTGGGAATGAAAAACTGTTTTTT. The variable domain in full, with the rest retrieved from reference TRBV18 and TRBJ1-4, is NAGVMQNPRHLVRRRGQEARLRCSPMKGHSHVYWYRQLPEEGLKFMVYLQKENIIDESGMPKERFSAEFPKEGPSILRIQQVVRGDSAAYFCASSPESGGNEKLFFGSGTQLSVL.

The rearrangement uses TRBV7-9 and TRBJ2-5; D unclear. Germline CDR1 is SEHNR and CDR2 is FQNEAQ (reference sequence). The CDR3 is 15 amino acids. Trimming stripped 1 base from V and 2 bases from J, with 11 bases between. The CDR3, as DNA: TGTGCCAGCAGCTTAGAGGGCCATCTTCAAGAGACCCAGTACTTC. Amino acid sequence: CASSLEGHLQETQYF.

The genes are TRBV6-6 and TRBJ2-5; 12 bases line up with TRBD2. V trimming: 8 bases; J trimming: 2 bases; junction bases outside the gene matches: 9. The CDR3 covers 16 residues. Germline loops: CDR1 MNHNY, CDR2 SVGAGI (reference sequence). The CDR3, as DNA: TGTGCCAGCTCGACTAGCGGGAGAACCGGGCAAGAGACCCAGTACTTC. Protein: CASSTSGRTGQETQYF.

This chain connects TRBV11-2 to TRBJ1-5; D remains unclear. CDR3 length: 14 amino acids. The V end lost 5 bases, the J end lost 1 base, and 9 bases lay between the germline ends. Germline values: CDR1 SGHAT, CDR2 FQNNGV. CDR3 sequence (DNA): TGTGCCAGCAGCGACATAGGGAGCAATCAGCCCCAGCATTTT. Translation gives CASSDIGSNQPQHF.

The V and J genes are TRBV6-5 and TRBJ2-7; 10 bases agree with TRBD1. V shed 4 bases and J 2 bases; nucleotides not matched to a gene: 8. The CDR3 is 16 amino acids. Germline V CDR1 and CDR2: MNHEY, SVGAGI. The CDR3 coding sequence is TGTGCCAGCAGTTCAAAGGACAGGGGGGGGCCCTACGAGCAGTACTTC. Its translation is CASSSKDRGGPYEQYF.

The chain recombines TRBV5-1 with TRBJ2-1; 10 bases agree with TRBD2. The CDR3 extends over 15 amino acids. CDR1 is SGHRS, CDR2 YFSETQ, per germline. V was clipped by 4 bases and J by 6 bases; unmatched bases: 7. The CDR3: CASSQTSGYINEQFF. The CDR3 DNA reads as TGCGCCAGCAGCCAGACTAGCGGGTACATCAATGAGCAGTTCTTC.

The rearrangement uses TRBV27 and TRBJ1-2; 7 nucleotides line up with TRBD1. After removal of 4 bases from V and 4 bases from J, the junction contained 3 bases not matched to a gene. The CDR3 loop spans 13 amino acids. The germline CDR1 and CDR2 sequences are MNHEY and SMNVEV (reference sequence). In DNA, the CDR3 is TGTGCCAGCAGTTACAGGGGTTTCTATGGCTACACCTTC. Amino acids: CASSYRGFYGYTF.